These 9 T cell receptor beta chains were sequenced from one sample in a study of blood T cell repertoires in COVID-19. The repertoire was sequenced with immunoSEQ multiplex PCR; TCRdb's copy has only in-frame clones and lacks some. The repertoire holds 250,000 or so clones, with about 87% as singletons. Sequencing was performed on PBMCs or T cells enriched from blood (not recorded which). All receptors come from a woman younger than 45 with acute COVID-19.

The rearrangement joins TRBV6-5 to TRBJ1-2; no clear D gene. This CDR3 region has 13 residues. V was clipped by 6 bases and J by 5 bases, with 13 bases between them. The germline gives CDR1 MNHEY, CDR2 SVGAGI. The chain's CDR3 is CASRKLQDYGYTF. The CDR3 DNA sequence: TGTGCCAGCAGAAAGTTACAAGATTATGGCTACACCTTC.

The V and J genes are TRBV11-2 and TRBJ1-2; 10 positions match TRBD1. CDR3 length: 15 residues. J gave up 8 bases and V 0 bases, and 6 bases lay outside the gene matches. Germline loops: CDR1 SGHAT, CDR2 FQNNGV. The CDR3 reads CASSLDEGTGEGYTF. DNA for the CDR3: TGTGCCAGCAGCTTAGATGAGGGGACAGGGGAAGGCTACACCTTC.

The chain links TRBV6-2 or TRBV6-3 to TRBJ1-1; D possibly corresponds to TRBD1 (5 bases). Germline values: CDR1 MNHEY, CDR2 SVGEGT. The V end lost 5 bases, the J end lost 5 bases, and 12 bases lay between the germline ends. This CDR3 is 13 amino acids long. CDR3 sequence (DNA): TGTGCCAGCAGTACTCAGGGAAGGACTGAAGCTTTCTTT. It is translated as CASSTQGRTEAFF.

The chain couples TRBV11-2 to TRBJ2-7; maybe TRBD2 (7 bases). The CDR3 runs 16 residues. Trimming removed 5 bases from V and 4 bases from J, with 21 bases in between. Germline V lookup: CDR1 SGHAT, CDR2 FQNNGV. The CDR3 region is CASSPTGGLAQYEQYF. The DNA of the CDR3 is TGTGCCAGCAGCCCCACGGGGGGCCTAGCCCAGTACGAGCAGTACTTC.

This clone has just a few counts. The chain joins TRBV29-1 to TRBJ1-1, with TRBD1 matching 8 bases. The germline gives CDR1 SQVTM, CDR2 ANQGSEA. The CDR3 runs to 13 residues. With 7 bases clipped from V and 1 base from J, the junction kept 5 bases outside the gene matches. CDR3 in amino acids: CSAGQGPNTEAFF. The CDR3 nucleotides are TGCAGCGCCGGACAGGGACCGAACACTGAAGCTTTCTTT. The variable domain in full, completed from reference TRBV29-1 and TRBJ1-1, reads SAVISQKPSRDICQRGTSLTIQCQVDSQVTMMFWYRQQPGQSLTLIATANQGSEATYESGFVIDKFPISRPNLTFSTLTVSNMSPEDSSIYLCSAGQGPNTEAFFGQGTRLTVV.

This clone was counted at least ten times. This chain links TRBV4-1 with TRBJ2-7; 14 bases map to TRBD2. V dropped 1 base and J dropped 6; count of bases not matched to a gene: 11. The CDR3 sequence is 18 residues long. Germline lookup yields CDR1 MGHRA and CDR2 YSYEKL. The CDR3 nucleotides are TGCGCCAGCAGCCAAGTTGATCTCGGACTAGCGGGAGGAAGCGAGCAGTACTTC. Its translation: CASSQVDLGLAGGSEQYF.

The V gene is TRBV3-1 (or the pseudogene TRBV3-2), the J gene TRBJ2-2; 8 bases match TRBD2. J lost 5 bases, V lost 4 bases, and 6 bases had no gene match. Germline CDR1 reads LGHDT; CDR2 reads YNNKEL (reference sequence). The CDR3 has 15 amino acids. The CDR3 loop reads CASSPSGSGTGELFF. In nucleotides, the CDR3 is TGTGCCAGCAGCCCCAGCGGGAGCGGGACCGGGGAGCTGTTTTTT.

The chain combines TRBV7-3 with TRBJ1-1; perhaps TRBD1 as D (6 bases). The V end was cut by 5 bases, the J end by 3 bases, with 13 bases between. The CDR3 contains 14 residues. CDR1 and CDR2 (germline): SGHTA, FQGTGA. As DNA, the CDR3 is TGTGCCAGCAGCAACGACAGGACGGACACTGAAGCTTTCTTT. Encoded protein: CASSNDRTDTEAFF.

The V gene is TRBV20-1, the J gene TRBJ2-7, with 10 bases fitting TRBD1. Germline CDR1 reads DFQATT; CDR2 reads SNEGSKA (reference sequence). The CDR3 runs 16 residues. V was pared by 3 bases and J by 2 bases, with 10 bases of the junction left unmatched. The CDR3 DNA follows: TGCAGTGCTAGTGCCTTCCCGGGACAGGGGACCTACGAGCAGTACTTC. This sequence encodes CSASAFPGQGTYEQYF.